The entry below describes one TCR beta chain. Its specificity is not known. This specimen belongs to a study of T cell repertoires in cytomegalovirus infection. Overall study context: An indication of both CMV infection and matching HLA type came from public TCR beta signatures.

Study-wide points: There were HLA-C-restricted CMV-specific TCR beta clonotypes dominating the ex vivo response. Cumulated frequencies of public TCR beta families served to identify carriers of CMV plus the relevant HLA.

TCRdb re-analysed the reads in MiXCR, keeping a single row per CDR3 protein. The sample has approximately 1,000,000 distinct CDR3 sequences, approximately 31% seen once. Sequenced here: cultured CD8+ T cells from PBMCs, sampled from culture after CMV antigen stimulation. The sequence came from a human donor in good health (CMV status not recorded). Some clones in this sample may be carry-over from other donors' samples.

The DNA of the CDR3 is TGTGCCACCAGTGGTCAGGGTGTGGGGGAGGGTGAGCAGTTCTTC. Translation gives CATSGQGVGEGEQFF. J is TRBJ2-1 and V is TRBV24-1; TRBD2 matches at 7 bases. The trim removed 5 bases at V and 9 bases at J, leaving 12 bases unmatched. Germline V gene data show CDR1 as KGHDR and CDR2 as SFDVKD. This CDR3 comprises 15 residues.